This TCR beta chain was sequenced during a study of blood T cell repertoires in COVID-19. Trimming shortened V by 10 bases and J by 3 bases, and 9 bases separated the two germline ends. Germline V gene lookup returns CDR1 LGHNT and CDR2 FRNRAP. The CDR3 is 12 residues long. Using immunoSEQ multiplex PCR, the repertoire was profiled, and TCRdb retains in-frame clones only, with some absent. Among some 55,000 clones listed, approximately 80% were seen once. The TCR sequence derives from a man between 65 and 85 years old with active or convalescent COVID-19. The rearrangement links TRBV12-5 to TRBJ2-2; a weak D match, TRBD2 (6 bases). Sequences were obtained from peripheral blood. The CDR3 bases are TGTGCTACACGGGACTACACCGGGGAGCTGTTTTTT. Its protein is CATRDYTGELFF.